Listed below are T cell receptor beta chains from one sample, sequenced in a study of cytomegalovirus exposure and HLA in healthy donors. Profiled with immunoSEQ multiplex PCR; TCRdb holds only in-frame clones, not every one. Of approximately 220,000 clones detected, 82% appear once; the ten largest clones hold roughly 6%. The sequencing sample was made of PBMCs. The receptors here all came from a man in his forties or fifties in good health and CMV-seropositive. CDR3s include the opening cysteine and the closing phenylalanine or tryptophan. The D gene is left open where the match is weak. Size is omitted from some rows. Given values are once, few, many or a class for expanded clones.

clone_size	v_call	d_call	j_call	cdr3_aa	cdr3_nt
NA	TRBV28	NA	TRBJ2-1	CASSRLTGRSGNEQFF	TGTGCCAGCAGTAGACTTACAGGGCGATCAGGCAATGAGCAGTTCTTC
NA	TRBV20-1	NA	TRBJ1-2	CSAEASGYTF	TGCAGTGCCGAGGCGAGCGGCTACACCTTC
NA	TRBV2	NA	TRBJ1-4	CASSGTFTTNEKLFF	TGTGCCAGCAGCGGGACATTTACAACTAATGAAAAACTGTTTTTT
NA	TRBV9	NA	TRBJ2-1	CASTPRGSGRRNEQFF	TGTGCCAGCACCCCCAGGGGGAGCGGGAGAAGAAATGAGCAGTTCTTC
NA	TRBV6-5	TRBD1	TRBJ2-7	CASRRTGSYEQYF	TGTGCCAGCAGAAGGACAGGGTCTTACGAGCAGTACTTC
NA	TRBV6-1	TRBD2	TRBJ2-1	CATKREAYNEQFF	TGTGCCACGAAGCGGGAGGCCTACAATGAGCAGTTCTTC
few	TRBV10-2	NA	TRBJ2-5	CASSEQQETQYF	TGCGCCAGCAGTGAACAGCAAGAGACCCAGTACTTC
once	TRBV11-2	TRBD2	TRBJ2-7	CASSLGLASGEQYF	TGTGCCAGCAGCTTAGGGTTGGCTAGCGGCGAGCAGTACTTC
NA	TRBV6-5	TRBD1	TRBJ1-1	CASSYRTGREAFF	TGTGCCAGCAGTTACCGGACAGGGAGGGAAGCTTTCTTT
once	TRBV14	TRBD2	TRBJ2-1	CASSALSSGRLYNEQFF	TGTGCCAGCAGCGCACTTTCTAGCGGGAGGTTATACAATGAGCAGTTCTTC
NA	TRBV27	NA	TRBJ2-1	CASSQRPGNEQFF	TGTGCCAGCAGTCAGAGGCCCGGGAATGAGCAGTTCTTC
NA	TRBV29-1	NA	TRBJ2-1	CSGEFRLNEQFF	TGCAGCGGGGAGTTTAGATTGAATGAGCAGTTCTTC
NA	TRBV28	NA	TRBJ1-1	CASSFALREAFF	TGTGCCAGCAGTTTCGCGTTGAGGGAAGCTTTCTTT
NA	TRBV7-9	TRBD1	TRBJ1-4	CASSLTLTGENEKLFF	TGTGCCAGCAGCTTAACGTTGACAGGGGAGAATGAAAAACTGTTTTTT
NA	TRBV10-3	TRBD1	TRBJ2-1	CAISAGQSNEQFF	TGTGCCATCAGTGCGGGACAGAGCAATGAGCAGTTCTTC
NA	TRBV29-1	TRBD1	TRBJ2-3	CSGGQGRDTQYF	TGCAGCGGGGGACAGGGTAGAGATACGCAGTATTTT
NA	TRBV27	TRBD1	TRBJ1-5	CASSLRGDRSNQPQHF	TGTGCCAGCAGTTTAAGGGGGGACAGGAGCAATCAGCCCCAGCATTTT
once	TRBV7-2	NA	TRBJ2-7	CASRYGGLYEQYF	TGTGCCAGCAGATACGGGGGGCTCTACGAGCAGTACTTC
few	TRBV7-6	NA	TRBJ2-7	CASSRTRESSYEQYF	TGTGCCAGCAGCCGGACTCGAGAAAGCTCCTACGAGCAGTACTTC
NA	TRBV27	TRBD2	TRBJ2-2	CASKSGRTWGELFF	TGTGCCAGCAAAAGCGGGAGGACCTGGGGGGAGCTGTTTTTT
NA	TRBV5-6	TRBD1	TRBJ1-1	CASSLDRTGGLNTEAFF	TGTGCCAGCAGCTTGGACCGAACAGGGGGCTTGAACACTGAAGCTTTCTTT
NA	TRBV9	NA	TRBJ2-2	CASSVWALNIGELFF	TGTGCCAGCAGCGTATGGGCGCTGAACATCGGGGAGCTGTTTTTT
NA	TRBV15	NA	TRBJ1-4	CATSRDGGHNEKLFF	TGTGCCACCAGCAGAGATGGTGGCCATAATGAAAAACTGTTTTTT
NA	TRBV7-2	NA	TRBJ2-7	CASSPWRGQYEQYF	TGTGCCAGCAGCCCCTGGAGGGGGCAGTATGAGCAGTACTTC
NA	TRBV9	NA	TRBJ1-1	CASSVGALGEAEAFF	TGTGCCAGCAGCGTAGGCGCCCTAGGGGAAGCTGAAGCTTTCTTT
NA	TRBV27	TRBD1	TRBJ1-1	CASSLGQGLGEAFF	TGTGCCAGCAGCCTGGGACAGGGGTTGGGTGAAGCTTTCTTT
NA	TRBV6-1	NA	TRBJ2-2	CASRDDRGWTGELFF	TGTGCCAGCAGAGATGATAGGGGGTGGACCGGGGAGCTGTTTTTT
once	TRBV7-3	NA	TRBJ2-7	CASSFDSSSYEQYF	TGTGCCAGCAGCTTCGACAGCAGCTCCTACGAGCAGTACTTC
NA	TRBV7-8	NA	TRBJ2-1	CASSLDLNEQFF	TGTGCCAGCAGCTTAGACTTAAATGAGCAGTTCTTC
NA	TRBV2	TRBD1	TRBJ1-1	CASSGGQGRGTEAFF	TGTGCCAGCAGTGGGGGACAGGGGCGGGGGACTGAAGCTTTCTTT
NA	TRBV5-4	NA	TRBJ2-3	CASSFQEGLGDTQYF	TGTGCCAGCAGCTTCCAGGAGGGCCTCGGAGATACGCAGTATTTT
NA	TRBV5-1	NA	TRBJ2-4	CASSSLGEAKNIQYF	TGCGCCAGCAGCTCCCTTGGGGAGGCCAAAAACATTCAGTACTTC
NA	TRBV7-8	NA	TRBJ2-1	CASSLAGTPSYNEQFF	TGTGCCAGCAGCTTAGCCGGGACACCTTCCTACAATGAGCAGTTCTTC
NA	TRBV7-3	NA	TRBJ1-1	CASSRGGLTEAFF	TGTGCCAGCAGCCGGGGGGGACTCACTGAAGCTTTCTTT
NA	TRBV5-1	TRBD2	TRBJ2-1	CASSLYRARLAGKTYNEQFF	TGCGCCAGCAGCTTATATCGTGCGCGACTAGCGGGGAAGACCTACAATGAGCAGTTCTTC
few	TRBV9	NA	TRBJ1-3	CASSVASSGNTIYF	TGTGCCAGCAGCGTAGCTAGCTCTGGAAACACCATATATTTT
few	TRBV7-9	TRBD1	TRBJ1-5	CASSLTTGGGNQPQHF	TGTGCCAGCAGCTTAACGACAGGGGGTGGCAATCAGCCCCAGCATTTT
few	TRBV7-9	TRBD1	TRBJ2-7	CSSSLGTGGHEQYF	TGTTCCAGCAGCTTAGGGACAGGGGGTCACGAGCAGTACTTC
NA	TRBV27	NA	TRBJ1-4	CASRRGGDNEKLFF	TGTGCCTCTCGACGGGGGGGAGATAATGAAAAACTGTTTTTT
NA	TRBV7-9	NA	TRBJ2-1	CASSLAVGGPYNEQFF	TGTGCCAGCAGCCTAGCCGTTGGGGGCCCCTACAATGAGCAGTTCTTC
once	TRBV9	NA	TRBJ1-1	CASSVDPTANTEAFF	TGTGCCAGCAGCGTAGATCCGACAGCGAACACTGAAGCTTTCTTT
NA	TRBV29-1	NA	TRBJ2-7	CSVAGHTNGQYF	TGCAGCGTTGCGGGACACACAAACGGGCAGTACTTC